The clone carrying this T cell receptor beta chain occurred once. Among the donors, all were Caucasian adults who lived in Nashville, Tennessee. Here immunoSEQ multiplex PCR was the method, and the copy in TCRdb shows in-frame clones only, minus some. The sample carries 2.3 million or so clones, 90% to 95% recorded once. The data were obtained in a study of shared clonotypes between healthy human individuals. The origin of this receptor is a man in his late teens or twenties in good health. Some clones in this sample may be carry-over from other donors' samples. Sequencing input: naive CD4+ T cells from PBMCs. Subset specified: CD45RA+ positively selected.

CDR3 in DNA: TGTGCCACGGGGGCGGACTACACGGGGGAGCAGTACTTC. Residues: CATGADYTGEQYF. The chain has TRBV15 and TRBJ2-7; D may be TRBD1 or TRBD2 (6 bases each). The V end lost 9 bases, the J end lost 7 bases, and 19 bases lay between the germline ends. The CDR3 is 13 amino acids. Germline V gives CDR1 LNHNV, CDR2 YYDKDF (reference sequence).